This T cell receptor beta chain was sequenced for a study of vaccination and CD4 T cells after COVID-19. Overall study context: A positive SARS-CoV-2 nasal swab PCR result was recorded for each convalescent patient; about 9 were mild and one severe.

This clonotype appeared once. Antigen: not known. Documented treatment: 10-day PBMC culture with coronavirus spike peptide pools or control peptides (ViraFEST assay). An Oncomine TCR Beta short-read assay was used to sequence the DNA from cultured CD4+ T cells. TCRdb independently ran MiXCR on the PCR reads; one entry per CDR3 protein. The repertoire has approximately 11,000 distinct CDR3 sequences, less than 75% of them found once; the top ten carry more than 20%. Source material: CD4+ T cells from blood, cultured in vitro. This TCR derives from a human donor who had recovered from COVID-19.

Here the CDR3 DNA reads TGTGCCAGCAGTTCGGACTGGGGGCGGCAGTATTTT. Its protein is CASSSDWGRQYF. The chain joins TRBV11-3 to TRBJ2-3, with D tentatively TRBD1 (6 bases). Germline CDR1 SGHNT, CDR2 YENEEA. Trimming pared 6 bases from V and 11 bases from J, leaving 15 bases between. The CDR3 runs to 12 residues.